Below are 30 T cell receptor beta chains sequenced from a single sample in a study of blood T cell repertoires in COVID-19. Method: immunoSEQ multiplex PCR; TCRdb's copy keeps in-frame clones and lacks some. Altogether around 340,000 clones are present, about nine tenths being singletons, with the ten largest covering just over 1%. The specimen was PBMCs or T cells enriched from blood (not recorded which). All receptors come from a woman under 40 who had been exposed to COVID-19.

V usage is TRBV18 and J usage is TRBJ1-4; TRBD1 might be the D (5 bases). Between the trimmed V and J ends, which lost 3 bases and 5 bases, there was a span of 10 bases. Germline V CDR1 and CDR2: KGHSH, LQKENI. There are 14 residues in the CDR3. This CDR3 reads CASSPRARNEKLFF. For the CDR3, the DNA is TGTGCCAGCTCACCCAGGGCCCGGAATGAAAAACTGTTTTTT.

DNA of the CDR3: TGTGCCAGCAGCTGGACTACAGATACGCAGTATTTT. This sequence encodes CASSWTTDTQYF. V gene TRBV7-9 combines with J gene TRBJ2-3; weak D call: TRBD2 (5 bases). The V end was cut by 4 bases, the J end by 3 bases, with 5 bases between. Germline V gives CDR1 SEHNR, CDR2 FQNEAQ (reference sequence). This CDR3 region has 12 residues. The full variable domain, with the rest looked up from reference TRBV7-9 and TRBJ2-3, is DTGVSQNPRHKITKRGQNVTFRCDPISEHNRLYWYRQTLGQGPEFLTYFQNEAQLEKSRLLSDRFSAERPKGSFSTLEIQRTEQGDSAMYLCASSWTTDTQYFGPGTRLTVL.

V usage is TRBV5-1 and J usage is TRBJ1-1; 7 nucleotides match TRBD1. The V gene end was trimmed by 2 bases and the J gene end by 1 base; junction bases not matched to a gene: 5. In germline, CDR1 is SGHRS, CDR2 YFSETQ. The CDR3 covers 15 residues. The chain's CDR3 is CASSFRGQENTEAFF. In nucleotides, the CDR3 is TGCGCCAGCAGCTTCCGCGGACAGGAGAACACTGAAGCTTTCTTT.

This chain connects TRBV11-2 to TRBJ2-7, with D possibly being TRBD2 (6 bases). CDR1 is SGHAT, CDR2 FQNNGV, per germline. V gave up 0 bases and J gave up 1 base, with 10 bases separating them. CDR3 length: 15 residues. The CDR3 bases are TGTGCCAGCAGCTTAGATGTCGGACTATCCTACGAGCAGTACTTC. It specifies CASSLDVGLSYEQYF. Complete variable domain (other parts from reference TRBV11-2 and TRBJ2-7): EAGVAQSPRYKIIEKRQSVAFWCNPISGHATLYWYQQILGQGPKLLIQFQNNGVVDDSQLPKDRFSAERLKGVDSTLKIQPAKLEDSAVYLCASSLDVGLSYEQYFGPGTRLTVT.

This chain connects TRBV6-5 to TRBJ2-7; TRBD2 agrees at 8 bases. The length of the CDR3 is 13 residues. The V gene end was trimmed by 8 bases and the J gene end by 4 bases; junction bases not matched to a gene: 7. Germline-derived CDR1 and CDR2 are MNHEY and SVGAGI. The CDR3 DNA reads as TGTGCCAGCCAGCGGGAGAAAAGGTACGAGCAGTACTTC. This sequence encodes CASQREKRYEQYF.

This clone was recorded a few times. The rearrangement uses TRBV5-1 and TRBJ1-1; D is ambiguous. The CDR3 sequence is 12 residues long. The germline CDR1 and CDR2 sequences are SGHRS and YFSETQ. Deletions cut 4 bases from V and 4 bases from J, with 8 bases between. As DNA, the CDR3 is TGCGCCAGCAGCGTCCCGGGCACTGAAGCTTTCTTT. It encodes CASSVPGTEAFF.

J is TRBJ1-2 and V is TRBV10-3; D perhaps matches TRBD1 (5 bases). CDR3 size: 12 residues. CDR1 and CDR2 from the germline V gene are ENHRY and SYGVKD. V gave up 8 bases and J gave up 3 bases, with 10 bases separating them. DNA of the CDR3: TGTGCCATCGGGGCGACCGACTATGGCTACACCTTC. Translated, it gives CAIGATDYGYTF.

The chain recombines TRBV25-1 with TRBJ1-4, with TRBD1 identical over 8 bases. The V segment lost 6 bases and the J segment 7 bases; nucleotides outside the gene matches: 7. Germline values: CDR1 MGHDK, CDR2 SYGVNS. This CDR3 comprises 14 residues. CDR3 amino acids: CASSGQGGIEKLFF. CDR3 coding DNA: TGTGCCAGCAGCGGACAGGGAGGCATTGAAAAACTGTTTTTT. The full variable domain, completed using reference TRBV25-1 and TRBJ1-4, is EADIYQTPRYLVIGTGKKITLECSQTMGHDKMYWYQQDPGMELHLIHYSYGVNSTEKGDLSSESTVSRIRTEHFPLTLESARPSHTSQYLCASSGQGGIEKLFFGSGTQLSVL.

The genes are TRBV28 and TRBJ2-7, with 11 bases aligning to TRBD2. The CDR3 covers 17 residues. J gave up 4 bases and V 3 bases, and 11 bases lay outside the gene matches. Germline assignment: CDR1 MDHEN and CDR2 SYDVKM. The CDR3 loop is CASSLHDSGRGRYEQYF. The CDR3 nucleotides read TGTGCCAGCAGTTTGCATGATAGCGGGAGGGGGAGGTACGAGCAGTACTTC.

The chain uses TRBV9 and TRBJ2-7, with TRBD2 as a possible D gene (6 bases). Trimming removed 0 bases from V and 4 bases from J, with 11 bases in between. The germline V gene encodes CDR1 SGDLS and CDR2 YYNGEE. The CDR3 runs 14 residues. The CDR3: CASSVDSRGYEQYF. CDR3 nucleotide sequence: TGTGCCAGCAGCGTAGATTCCCGGGGGTACGAGCAGTACTTC.

The chain combines TRBV27 with TRBJ1-2; D is uncertain. V lost 0 bases to trimming and J lost 8 bases, with 13 bases between them. The length of the CDR3 is 14 residues. The germline CDR1 and CDR2 sequences are MNHEY and SMNVEV (reference sequence). The CDR3 DNA reads as TGTGCCAGCAGTTTATCGGGAGGCGGAGGGGGCTACACCTTC. It is translated as CASSLSGGGGGYTF.

The V call is TRBV12-3 or TRBV12-4, the J call TRBJ2-2; D gene uncertain. Trimming took 7 bases from V and 5 from J, leaving 5 bases between them. This CDR3 region has 11 residues. The CDR3: CASTRTGELFF. The CDR3 DNA reads as TGTGCCAGCACCCGTACCGGGGAGCTGTTTTTT.

The chain recombines TRBV27 with TRBJ2-7, with D possibly being TRBD2 (6 bases). The germline CDR1 and CDR2 sequences are MNHEY and SMNVEV (reference sequence). This CDR3 comprises 14 residues. Trimming took off 3 bases at V and 0 bases at J, with 9 bases between the two ends. CDR3 protein: CASSFQAGSYEQYF. The CDR3 DNA reads as TGTGCCAGCAGTTTTCAAGCGGGCTCCTACGAGCAGTACTTC.

The CDR3, as DNA: TGTGCCAGCAGTCTTCGCCTATTCTCCTACGAGCAGTACTTC. As protein: CASSLRLFSYEQYF. The chain carries TRBV27 and TRBJ2-7; D not certain. Germline CDR1 is MNHEY and CDR2 is SMNVEV (reference sequence). This CDR3 region has 14 residues. V shed 5 bases and J shed 0 bases, with 11 bases lying between them.

The rearrangement links TRBV28 to TRBJ2-7; D remains ambiguous. CDR1 and CDR2 (germline): MDHEN, SYDVKM. The CDR3 length is 11 residues. Between the trimmed V and J ends, which lost 6 bases and 3 bases, there was a span of 6 bases. The CDR3 here is CASRAYYEQYF. CDR3 DNA: TGTGCCAGCAGGGCTTACTACGAGCAGTACTTC.

The chain couples TRBV5-1 to TRBJ2-7; 12 nucleotides line up with TRBD2. V trimming: 0 bases; J trimming: 0 bases; junction bases outside the gene matches: 10. The V gene's germline CDR1 is SGHRS and CDR2 YFSETQ. This CDR3 has 19 amino acids. The CDR3, as DNA: TGCGCCAGCAGCTTGGCCAGGGGACTAGCGGGCTTAGGCTCCTACGAGCAGTACTTC. Encoded protein: CASSLARGLAGLGSYEQYF.

The chain joins TRBV7-9 to TRBJ1-5; a possible D gene is TRBD1 (6 bases). The CDR3 consists of 15 residues. Trimming removed 1 base at V and 4 bases at J, with 11 bases between. Germline CDR1 reads SEHNR; CDR2 reads FQNEAQ (reference sequence). The CDR3 DNA is TGTGCCAGCAGCTTAGAGGCAGGGGAAAATCAGCCCCAGCATTTT. Protein sequence: CASSLEAGENQPQHF.

The chain joins TRBV5-1 to TRBJ1-2; D remains ambiguous. The CDR3 has 14 residues. Trimming shortened V by 2 bases and J by 7 bases, and 15 bases separated the two germline ends. Germline values: CDR1 SGHRS, CDR2 YFSETQ. CDR3 residues: CASSFDTASGGYTF. The CDR3 nucleotides read TGCGCCAGCAGCTTCGACACAGCCTCTGGTGGCTACACCTTC.

The chain links TRBV18 to TRBJ2-3; 7 bases match TRBD1. This CDR3 has 14 residues. Germline V gene lookup returns CDR1 KGHSH and CDR2 LQKENI. With V trimmed by 5 bases and J by 5 bases, 7 bases remained unmatched. The CDR3 DNA reads as TGTGCCAGCTCATCAAACAGGGGACAAGATACGCAGTATTTT. This encodes CASSSNRGQDTQYF.

V gene TRBV7-9 combines with J gene TRBJ2-7; possible D gene TRBD2, 6 bases. Trimming cost V 0 bases and J 1 base, with 16 bases left between them. CDR1 SEHNR and CDR2 FQNEAQ come from the germline V gene (reference sequence). The CDR3 consists of 17 residues. The CDR3 region is CASSLASNRDSSYEQYF. The CDR3 nucleotides read TGTGCCAGCAGCTTAGCCTCGAACCGGGACTCTTCCTACGAGCAGTACTTC.

The J gene is TRBJ2-3, the V gene TRBV19, with D perhaps TRBD1 (6 bases). Per the germline V gene, CDR1 is LNHDA and CDR2 is SQIVND (reference sequence). The length of the CDR3 is 13 residues. V lost 8 bases, J lost 1 base, and 10 bases lay in between. CDR3 in DNA: TGTGCCAGTCAAAAGGGGGGCACAGATACGCAGTATTTT. Translating it yields CASQKGGTDTQYF.

The genes are TRBV7-3 and TRBJ2-7, with 7 nucleotides matching TRBD1. This CDR3 has 18 amino acids. Looked up from germline, CDR1 is SGHTA and CDR2 is FQGTGA. With V trimmed by 5 bases and J by 1 base, 17 bases remained unmatched. The CDR3 coding sequence is TGTGCCAGCAGCCTCCCGAGATCTAGACAGGGAAAGTCCTACGAGCAGTACTTC. It is translated as CASSLPRSRQGKSYEQYF.

This clone was found once. This chain links TRBV27 with TRBJ2-4; the match to TRBD2 covers 10 bases. Germline V gives CDR1 MNHEY, CDR2 SMNVEV (reference sequence). J lost 0 bases, V lost 5 bases, and 4 bases had no gene match. The CDR3 extends over 16 amino acids. The CDR3 spells CASSPRLAGAKNIQYF. In DNA, the CDR3 is TGTGCCAGCAGTCCTAGACTAGCGGGAGCCAAAAACATTCAGTACTTC.

This rearrangement joins TRBV20-1 to TRBJ2-1, with D uncertain. The V end was cut by 3 bases, the J end by 6 bases, with 9 bases between. CDR1 and CDR2 from the germline V gene are DFQATT and SNEGSKA (reference sequence). The CDR3 covers 12 residues. Here the CDR3 reads CSASRHGNEQFF. The CDR3 DNA is TGCAGTGCTAGTAGACATGGCAATGAGCAGTTCTTC.

The chain links TRBV28 to TRBJ2-3, with D possibly TRBD2 on 6 matching bases. The CDR3 runs 15 residues. The germline V and J ends were trimmed by 3 bases and 1 base, with 11 bases remaining between them. Germline V lookup: CDR1 MDHEN, CDR2 SYDVKM. CDR3: CASSFAGPRTDTQYF. The CDR3 DNA reads as TGTGCCAGCAGTTTTGCGGGACCACGCACAGATACGCAGTATTTT.

V gene TRBV5-1 combines with J gene TRBJ2-4, with TRBD1 matching over 8 bases. Germline CDR1 is SGHRS and CDR2 is YFSETQ. This CDR3 contains 14 residues. Trimming at V came to 4 bases and at J to 6 bases, leaving 6 bases not matched to a gene. The CDR3 region is CASSPWTGRNIQYF. CDR3 DNA: TGCGCCAGCAGCCCCTGGACAGGGAGAAACATTCAGTACTTC.

The gene calls are TRBV27 and TRBJ2-5; D perhaps matches TRBD2 (5 bases). V dropped 6 bases and J dropped 5 bases, with 19 bases sitting between them. CDR1 and CDR2 from the germline V gene are MNHEY and SMNVEV (reference sequence). The CDR3 totals 15 residues. CDR3 coding DNA: TGTGCCAGCAGCCCCTCGCCGCTAGCTAGGGAGACCCAGTACTTC. It is translated as CASSPSPLARETQYF.

The chain uses TRBV5-6 and TRBJ2-2; D is possibly TRBD2 (6 bases). This CDR3 is 16 amino acids long. Germline V lookup: CDR1 SGHDT, CDR2 YYEEEE. V was shortened by 0 bases and J by 1 base, with 10 bases between the two germline ends. The CDR3 loop reads CASSLVGRGNTGELFF. The DNA for the CDR3 is TGTGCCAGCAGCTTGGTCGGGAGAGGGAACACCGGGGAGCTGTTTTTT. Together with reference TRBV5-6 and TRBJ2-2, the CDR3 gives the full variable domain: DAGVTQSPTHLIKTRGQQVTLRCSPKSGHDTVSWYQQALGQGPQFIFQYYEEEERQRGNFPDRFSGHQFPNYSSELNVNALLLGDSALYLCASSLVGRGNTGELFFGEGSRLTVL.

The CDR3 region has the DNA TGTGCCAGTAGAACCGAGGGCTTCGACAATGAGCAGTTCTTC. This gives the protein CASRTEGFDNEQFF. The J gene is TRBJ2-1, the V gene TRBV19; weak D call: TRBD2 (5 bases). V lost 6 bases and J lost 5, with 14 bases in between. CDR3 size: 14 residues. CDR1 is LNHDA and CDR2 is SQIVND in the germline V gene (reference sequence).

This chain connects TRBV7-9 to TRBJ1-6; tentative D call: TRBD1 (5 bases). CDR1 and CDR2 (germline): SEHNR, FQNEAQ (reference sequence). CDR3 length: 13 residues. V was cut by 6 bases and J by 12 bases, with 15 bases left in between. CDR3 DNA sequence: TGTGCCAGCAGAGCACCAGGGTCAGGACCCCTCCACTTT. It specifies CASRAPGSGPLHF. Full variable domain (rest looked up from reference TRBV7-9 and TRBJ1-6): DTGVSQNPRHKITKRGQNVTFRCDPISEHNRLYWYRQTLGQGPEFLTYFQNEAQLEKSRLLSDRFSAERPKGSFSTLEIQRTEQGDSAMYLCASRAPGSGPLHFGNGTRLTVT.